The clone carrying this T cell receptor beta chain showed up just a few times. Trimming removed 5 bases from V and 11 bases from J; junction bases left unmatched: 7. This CDR3 spans 12 amino acids. Germline V gene lookup returns CDR1 MDHEN and CDR2 SYDVKM. This sample was included in a study of beta chain features in type 1 diabetes. Turning to the study itself: Summed over all samples, the examined sorted cells came to fewer than 120 million.

Since all of the isolated RNA was reverse transcribed, expressed TCRB transcripts were what got sequenced. Sequencing was performed with immunoSEQ multiplex PCR; in TCRdb, only in-frame clones are kept and a portion is missing. Of hundreds of thousands of clones in the sample, over 10% are singletons; the top ten hold around 0.02%. The V and J genes are TRBV28 and TRBJ1-2; 8 bases line up with TRBD1. The source material was naive CD4+ T cells from blood. The receptor was isolated from a man aged 18 to 35 in good health. CDR3 sequence: CASSLRQGFYTF. The CDR3 coding sequence is TGTGCCAGCAGTCTAAGACAGGGGTTTTACACCTTC.